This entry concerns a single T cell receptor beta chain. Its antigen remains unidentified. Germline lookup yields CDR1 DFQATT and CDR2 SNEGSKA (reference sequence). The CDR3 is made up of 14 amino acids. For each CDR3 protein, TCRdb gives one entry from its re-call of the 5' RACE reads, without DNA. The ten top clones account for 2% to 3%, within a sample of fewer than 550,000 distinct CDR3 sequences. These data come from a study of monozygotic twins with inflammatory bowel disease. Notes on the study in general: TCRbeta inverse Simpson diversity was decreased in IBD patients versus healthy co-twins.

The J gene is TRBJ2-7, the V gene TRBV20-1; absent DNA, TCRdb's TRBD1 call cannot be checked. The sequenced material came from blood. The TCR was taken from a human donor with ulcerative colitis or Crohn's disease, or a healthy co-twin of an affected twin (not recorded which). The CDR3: CSASRGQGTYEQYF.